A single sample gave rise to the 21 T cell receptor beta chains below, sequenced in a study of blood T cell repertoires in COVID-19. The repertoire was sequenced with immunoSEQ multiplex PCR; TCRdb's copy has only in-frame clones and lacks some. The sample carries hundreds of thousands of clones, roughly 89% recorded once. Sequences were obtained from PBMCs or T cells enriched from blood (not recorded which). Receptor source: a woman aged 18-29 years who had recovered from COVID-19.

The chain links TRBV6-5 to TRBJ1-5, with a weak D call TRBD1 (6 bases). V lost 8 bases and J 4 bases, leaving 15 bases between the germline ends. The CDR3 length is 14 residues. The germline gives CDR1 MNHEY, CDR2 SVGAGI. CDR3 sequence (DNA): TGTGCCAGCCAACCGGACAGAATTAATCAGCCCCAGCATTTT. Protein: CASQPDRINQPQHF.

The rearrangement joins TRBV30 to TRBJ2-3, with 9 bases identical to TRBD2. V lost 1 base to trimming and J lost 1 base; unmatched junction nucleotides: 3. The germline CDR1 and CDR2 sequences are GTSNPN and SVGIG (reference sequence). The CDR3 runs to 15 residues. The CDR3 bases are TGTGCCTGGAGTGCCTTAGCGGGGGGCACAGATACGCAGTATTTT. This codes for CAWSALAGGTDTQYF.

The V and J genes are TRBV5-4 and TRBJ2-2; perhaps TRBD2 as D (6 bases). The germline CDR1 and CDR2 sequences are SGHNT and YYREEE (reference sequence). The CDR3 is 14 residues long. V lost 3 bases and J 3 bases, leaving 9 bases between the germline ends. CDR3 sequence reads: CASSWGLYTGELFF. CDR3 nucleotides: TGTGCCAGCAGCTGGGGACTTTACACCGGGGAGCTGTTTTTT. The variable domain in full, completed from reference TRBV5-4 and TRBJ2-2, reads ETGVTQSPTHLIKTRGQQVTLRCSSQSGHNTVSWYQQALGQGPQFIFQYYREEENGRGNFPPRFSGLQFPNYSSELNVNALELDDSALYLCASSWGLYTGELFFGEGSRLTVL.

The chain joins TRBV6-5 to TRBJ1-2; 7 nucleotides line up with TRBD1. This CDR3 has 13 residues. CDR1 is MNHEY and CDR2 is SVGAGI in the germline V gene. V lost 6 bases to trimming and J lost 2 bases; unmatched junction nucleotides: 3. The CDR3 here is CASSLQGNYGYTF. CDR3 in DNA: TGTGCCAGCAGCCTACAGGGGAACTATGGCTACACCTTC.

The chain links TRBV9 to TRBJ1-1, with a weak D call TRBD1 (5 bases). The CDR3 runs to 15 residues. Germline V gene lookup returns CDR1 SGDLS and CDR2 YYNGEE. V was cut by 0 bases and J by 7 bases, with 16 bases left in between. In DNA, the CDR3 is TGTGCCAGCAGCGTAGATCCCGGGGGAGACAGTGAAGCTTTCTTT. The encoded protein is CASSVDPGGDSEAFF.

This clone turned up a few times. The J gene is TRBJ2-2, the V gene TRBV18; 11 bases align to TRBD1. CDR1 KGHSH and CDR2 LQKENI come from the germline V gene. J was trimmed by 6 bases and V by 0 bases; bases with no gene match: 3. The CDR3 has 16 amino acids. CDR3 in DNA: TGTGCCAGCTCACCACCAGGACAGGGGGCCTCCGGGGAGCTGTTTTTT. Translated: CASSPPGQGASGELFF.

J is TRBJ2-2 and V is TRBV4-1; perhaps TRBD1 as D (6 bases). Trimming left V 0 bases short and J 4 bases short, with 15 bases between. Germline CDR1 and CDR2: MGHRA and YSYEKL. There are 17 residues in the CDR3. CDR3 DNA: TGCGCCAGCAGCCAAGATAAAGACAGGTTGTCCACCGGGGAGCTGTTTTTT. Translated, it gives CASSQDKDRLSTGELFF.

This chain links TRBV2 with TRBJ2-3; D gene ambiguous. The CDR3 totals 9 residues. V lost 10 bases and J 8 bases, leaving 7 bases between the germline ends. CDR1 SNHLY and CDR2 FYNNEI come from the germline V gene. CDR3 nucleotide sequence: TGTGCCACGCGAAGTACGCAGTATTTT. It is translated as CATRSTQYF.

A word on this clone: A much larger clone differs by one base, so this may be a read error. This chain uses TRBV5-4 with TRBJ1-1, with TRBD1 matching over 10 bases. The germline gives CDR1 SGHNT, CDR2 YYREEE (reference sequence). CDR3 length equals 12 residues. V lost 4 bases to trimming and J lost 9 bases; unmatched junction nucleotides: 3. The CDR3 DNA reads as TGTGCCAGCAGCCAAGACAGGGGGCAAGCTTTCTTT. It is translated as CASSQDRGQAFF.

The CDR3 is CASSIGDAVTEAFF. Here the CDR3 DNA reads TGTGCCAGTAGTATCGGAGACGCGGTAACTGAAGCTTTCTTT. This chain connects TRBV19 to TRBJ1-1, with no clear D. The V end was cut by 3 bases, the J end by 5 bases, with 13 bases between. The germline CDR1 and CDR2 sequences are LNHDA and SQIVND (reference sequence). This CDR3 is built from 14 residues.

V and J are TRBV7-6 and TRBJ1-6; D possibly corresponds to TRBD1 (5 bases). This CDR3 comprises 16 residues. Trimming took 1 base from V and 9 from J, leaving 16 bases between them. Germline V gene lookup returns CDR1 SGHVS and CDR2 FNYEAQ. For the CDR3, the DNA is TGTGCCAGCAGCTTAGGGTGGCAGGGCCGGGTTTCACCCCTCCACTTT. Amino acids: CASSLGWQGRVSPLHF.

The chain employs TRBV11-2 and TRBJ1-1; D might be TRBD1 (5 bases). This CDR3 is built from 13 residues. The V and J ends lost 3 bases and 8 bases respectively, with 13 bases between them. Germline V gene data show CDR1 as SGHAT and CDR2 as FQNNGV. CDR3 in DNA: TGTGCCAGCAGCTTCATAGGGGTAGTAGAAGCTTTCTTT. As protein: CASSFIGVVEAFF.

The V and J genes are TRBV28 and TRBJ1-1, with a weak D call TRBD1 (5 bases). The CDR3 has 11 residues. V shed 3 bases and J shed 8 bases, with 7 bases lying between them. Germline V CDR1 and CDR2: MDHEN, SYDVKM. CDR3 sequence (DNA): TGTGCCAGCAGTTTGGGGGGGGAAGCTTTCTTT. This codes for CASSLGGEAFF.

This chain joins TRBV30 and TRBJ1-2; TRBD1 aligns across 9 bases. V was pared by 0 bases and J by 5 bases, with 4 bases of the junction left unmatched. CDR3 length: 14 amino acids. Per germline, CDR1 GTSNPN and CDR2 SVGIG (reference sequence). This chain's CDR3 is CAWSVRGQGYGYTF. The CDR3 coding sequence is TGTGCCTGGAGTGTAAGGGGACAGGGTTATGGCTACACCTTC.

The CDR3 region has the DNA TGTGCCAGCAGCTTTTCCCCTTGGTTCATACAGGGGAATGAAGCTTTCTTT. Its translation is CASSFSPWFIQGNEAFF. The genes are TRBV11-2 and TRBJ1-1; 7 bases agree with TRBD1. The germline V gene has CDR1 SGHAT and CDR2 FQNNGV. V was pared by 3 bases and J by 7 bases, with 17 bases of the junction left unmatched. CDR3 size: 17 residues.

The chain combines TRBV28 with TRBJ2-7; weak D call: TRBD2 (6 bases). Trimming left V 2 bases short and J 3 bases short, with 11 bases between. The CDR3 extends over 14 amino acids. Germline V gene sequence: CDR1 MDHEN, CDR2 SYDVKM. Here the CDR3 reads CASSLGGEGYEQYF. In DNA, the CDR3 is TGTGCCAGCAGTTTAGGAGGGGAAGGCTACGAGCAGTACTTC.

The CDR3 spells CAWRKDRIYGYTF. In DNA form, the CDR3 reads TGTGCCTGGAGAAAAGACAGGATCTATGGCTACACCTTC. The chain couples TRBV30 to TRBJ1-2, with D possibly being TRBD1 (6 bases). CDR3 size: 13 residues. The germline gives CDR1 GTSNPN, CDR2 SVGIG (reference sequence). V gave up 3 bases and J gave up 4 bases, with 12 bases separating them.

The chain combines TRBV7-8 with TRBJ1-5, with 7 bases that match TRBD1. V trimming: 0 bases; J trimming: 0 bases; junction bases outside the gene matches: 11. Germline V gene sequence: CDR1 SGHVS, CDR2 FQNEAQ. This CDR3 is 19 amino acids long. The CDR3 protein is CASSLARWARGVSNQPQHF. The CDR3, as DNA: TGTGCCAGCAGCTTAGCAAGATGGGCCAGGGGGGTTAGCAATCAGCCCCAGCATTTT.

This chain links TRBV6-5 with TRBJ1-1; weak D call: TRBD1 (5 bases). Germline V CDR1 and CDR2: MNHEY, SVGAGI. The V end lost 8 bases, the J end lost 2 bases, and 12 bases lay between the germline ends. The CDR3 sequence is 13 residues long. Written as DNA, the CDR3 is TGTGCCAGCGGGAGGGGAGAAAACACTGAAGCTTTCTTT. It codes for CASGRGENTEAFF.

The chain carries TRBV7-9 and TRBJ1-1, with a possible D match to TRBD1 (6 bases). Trimming cost V 5 bases and J 4 bases, with 23 bases left between them. Germline V gives CDR1 SEHNR, CDR2 FQNEAQ (reference sequence). The CDR3 covers 17 residues. The CDR3 DNA sequence: TGTGCCAGCAGCCGTAACCCTTTAACAGGGTGGGGCACTGAAGCTTTCTTT. This encodes CASSRNPLTGWGTEAFF.

In this sample, this clone turned up once. The V and J genes are TRBV4-3 and TRBJ2-5; weak D call: TRBD1 (6 bases). Trimming shortened V by 1 base and J by 9 bases, and 12 bases separated the two germline ends. In germline, CDR1 is LGHNA, CDR2 YSLEER. The CDR3 has 13 residues. CDR3 coding DNA: TGCGCCAGCAGCCAAGGGACAGAGGAGCCCCAGTACTTC. Translation: CASSQGTEEPQYF.